What follows are 29 T cell receptor beta chains derived from one specimen sequenced in a study of human T cells and chemical hapten exposure. From the RACE reads, TCRdb called clonotypes with MiXCR, one entry per CDR3 protein. The profile shows roughly 380,000 distinct CDR3 sequences, more than 4.5% of them singletons. Regarding time point: pre-sensitization, week 0. Indicated treatment: therapeutic diphenylcyclopropenone sensitization with weekly scalp DPC. Specimen: whole blood, collected in connection with sensitization to the hapten diphenylcyclopropenone (DPC). These receptors were taken from a woman in her forties or fifties with alopecia areata. Some clones in this sample may be carry-over from other donors' samples.

The V gene is TRBV5-8, the J gene TRBJ1-1, with D uncertain. This CDR3 spans 15 amino acids. In germline, CDR1 is SGHTS, CDR2 YDEGEE. V lost 6 bases and J lost 5, with 20 bases in between. The CDR3: CASTTLGSQRTEAFF. The CDR3 coding sequence is TGTGCCAGCACCACTTTGGGTTCGCAGAGAACTGAAGCTTTCTTT.

This clonotype was observed many times. The chain recombines TRBV12-3 or TRBV12-4 with TRBJ2-7, with TRBD2 as a possible D gene (5 bases). V lost 3 bases to trimming and J lost 7 bases, with 13 bases between them. This CDR3 comprises 13 residues. CDR3 in DNA: TGTGCCAGCAGTTTCACGGGCCCGGGGGAGCAGTACTTC. It translates to CASSFTGPGEQYF.

The table lists this clonotype with a few counts. The gene calls are TRBV20-1 and TRBJ1-2, with 7 positions matching TRBD1. This CDR3 spans 12 amino acids. CDR1 DFQATT and CDR2 SNEGSKA come from the germline V gene (reference sequence). V was clipped by 6 bases and J by 8 bases; unmatched bases: 9. The CDR3 reads CSATRDSEGYTF. CDR3 bases: TGCAGTGCAACCCGGGACAGCGAGGGCTACACCTTC.

This clonotype was counted at least ten times. The chain combines TRBV15 with TRBJ2-2; 8 bases align to TRBD1. CDR1 LNHNV and CDR2 YYDKDF come from the germline V gene (reference sequence). The CDR3 is made up of 15 amino acids. Germline trimming cut 3 bases from V and 6 bases from J; bases unmatched to any gene: 6. The CDR3 DNA is TGTGCCACCAGCAGTCGGACAGGGTTTCCCGGGGAGCTGTTTTTT. Its protein is CATSSRTGFPGELFF.

This clonotype was observed at least ten times. This chain connects TRBV21-1 to TRBJ2-7; whether TRBD1, the table's D call, matches the DNA was not checked. TRBV21-1 is a recognized pseudogene. The CDR3 totals 17 residues. In nucleotides, the CDR3 is TGTGCCAGCAGCAGGCCCGGGACACCCTCTAGCTCCTACGAGCAGTACTTC. It codes for CASSRPGTPSSSYEQYF.

This clonotype was picked up many times. This chain uses TRBV7-9 with TRBJ2-6; 7 positions agree with TRBD1. J was trimmed by 1 base and V by 4 bases; bases with no gene match: 19. Germline lookup yields CDR1 SEHNR and CDR2 FQNEAQ (reference sequence). The length of the CDR3 is 21 residues. The chain's CDR3 is CASSSGTRGIGLGSGANVLTF. In nucleotides, the CDR3 is TGTGCCAGCAGCTCCGGAACCAGGGGGATCGGTTTGGGTTCTGGGGCCAACGTCCTGACTTTC.

This clonotype showed up many times. The rearrangement links TRBV7-9 to TRBJ2-3; 8 positions match TRBD2. V lost 5 bases to trimming and J lost 3 bases; unmatched junction nucleotides: 7. The CDR3 has 15 amino acids. Germline V CDR1 and CDR2: SEHNR, FQNEAQ (reference sequence). The CDR3 spells CASSPGGLGTDTQYF. The CDR3 DNA reads TGTGCCAGCAGCCCGGGGGGACTAGGGACAGATACGCAGTATTTT. Supplemented by reference TRBV7-9 and TRBJ2-3, the full variable domain reads DTGVSQNPRHKITKRGQNVTFRCDPISEHNRLYWYRQTLGQGPEFLTYFQNEAQLEKSRLLSDRFSAERPKGSFSTLEIQRTEQGDSAMYLCASSPGGLGTDTQYFGPGTRLTVL.

This clonotype was counted a few times. The rearrangement uses TRBV10-3 and TRBJ2-3; perhaps TRBD2 as D (5 bases). This CDR3 comprises 13 residues. Germline V CDR1 and CDR2: ENHRY, SYGVKD. This CDR3 reads CRGRNSSTDTQYF. The CDR3 nucleotides read TGTCGCGGGCGGAACTCTAGCACAGATACGCAGTATTTT.

This clonotype was counted a few times. The chain carries TRBV6-4 and TRBJ2-1, with 8 nucleotides matching TRBD2. Germline CDR1 reads MRHNA; CDR2 reads SNTAGT. This CDR3 is 17 amino acids long. J gave up 0 bases and V 8 bases, and 12 bases lay outside the gene matches. The CDR3 spells CASFFGGAGDSYNEQFF. In DNA form, the CDR3 reads TGTGCCAGCTTCTTTGGGGGAGCGGGGGACTCCTACAATGAGCAGTTCTTC.

The V call is TRBV27, the J call TRBJ2-3; D not certain. This CDR3 has 14 residues. Germline V gives CDR1 MNHEY, CDR2 SMNVEV (reference sequence). The V end was cut by 3 bases, the J end by 6 bases, with 13 bases between. This chain's CDR3 is CASSFLGKADTQYF. As DNA, the CDR3 is TGTGCCAGCAGTTTTTTAGGAAAAGCGGATACGCAGTATTTT.

There are many counts of this clonotype. V is TRBV6-1 and J is TRBJ2-5, with TRBD2 as a possible D gene (5 bases). V was shortened by 8 bases and J by 7 bases, with 20 bases between the two germline ends. The CDR3 consists of 14 residues. Germline CDR1 and CDR2: MNHNS and SASEGT. As DNA, the CDR3 is TGTGCCAGCCGCGGACTGCTCCTCACGGGGACCCAGTACTTC. Its protein is CASRGLLLTGTQYF.

In this sample, this clonotype turned up many times. The CDR3 region has the DNA TGTGCCAGCAGCCAGCGTGGACAGCACACTGAAGCTTTCTTT. This encodes CASSQRGQHTEAFF. The chain links TRBV3-1 to TRBJ1-1, with D perhaps matching TRBD1 (6 bases). V was shortened by 3 bases and J by 3 bases, with 11 bases between the two germline ends. Germline loops: CDR1 LGHDT, CDR2 YNNKEL (reference sequence). The CDR3 spans 14 residues.

At least ten counts were recorded for this clonotype. The chain joins TRBV5-4 to TRBJ2-3; 12 bases fit TRBD2. CDR3 length equals 16 residues. Germline CDR1 SGHNT, CDR2 YYREEE (reference sequence). V lost 4 bases to trimming and J lost 2 bases; unmatched junction nucleotides: 5. For the CDR3, the DNA is TGTGCCAGCAGCCCTAGCGGGAGGGGTCCCACAGATACGCAGTATTTT. It specifies CASSPSGRGPTDTQYF.

This clonotype appeared many times. The rearrangement joins TRBV29-1 to TRBJ1-5; TRBD1 aligns across 7 bases. Germline V gene sequence: CDR1 SQVTM, CDR2 ANQGSEA. V lost 6 bases, J lost 3 bases, and 8 bases stayed unmatched. The CDR3 has 14 amino acids. Here the CDR3 reads CSVGTGVPNQPQHF. The CDR3 nucleotides read TGCAGCGTGGGTACAGGGGTCCCCAATCAGCCCCAGCATTTT.

As for this clonotype: A read error may be the cause here, since a much bigger clone is one base away. The rearrangement joins TRBV11-2 to TRBJ2-5; TRBD1 agrees at 10 bases. V was clipped by 2 bases and J by 5 bases; unmatched bases: 11. The CDR3 is 17 amino acids. Germline CDR1 reads SGHAT; CDR2 reads FQNNGV. The CDR3 nucleotides read TGTGCCAGCAGCTTATCCCCCCCCGGGACAGGGGAGGAGACCCAGTACTTC. It specifies CASSLSPPGTGEETQYF.

Details on this clonotype: A much larger clonotype is one base distant, so this may be a read error. This sequence joins TRBV20-1 and TRBJ2-7; D uncertain. Trimming removed 5 bases at V and 9 bases at J, with 14 bases between. This CDR3 comprises 11 residues. The germline gives CDR1 DFQATT, CDR2 SNEGSKA (reference sequence). Here the CDR3 reads CSAPLDGGQYF. For the CDR3, the DNA is TGCAGTGCTCCCCTAGACGGCGGGCAGTACTTC.

This clonotype appeared a few times. The chain combines TRBV14 with TRBJ2-6; D perhaps matches TRBD2 (6 bases). The CDR3 runs 15 residues. CDR1 and CDR2 (germline): SGHDN, FVKESK. V was clipped by 3 bases and J by 2 bases, with 8 bases between them. The DNA for the CDR3 is TGTGCCAGCAGCCAGGGACTGCCTGGGGCCAACGTCCTGACTTTC. Translated: CASSQGLPGANVLTF.

The chain has TRBV18 and TRBJ2-7; a possible D gene is TRBD1 (6 bases). V was trimmed by 8 bases and J by 2 bases, leaving 22 bases between them. CDR3 length equals 16 residues. The V gene's germline CDR1 is KGHSH and CDR2 LQKENI. The DNA of the CDR3 is TGTGCCAGCCTCCCAGGGGTCGGTAACGGAGCCTACGAGCAGTACTTC. Amino acid sequence: CASLPGVGNGAYEQYF.

This clonotype was recorded a few times. The V and J genes are TRBV4-1 and TRBJ2-1, with 9 nucleotides matching TRBD1. Germline V gene sequence: CDR1 MGHRA, CDR2 YSYEKL. This CDR3 contains 16 residues. With V trimmed by 3 bases and J by 8 bases, 11 bases remained unmatched. The CDR3, as DNA: TGCGCCAGCAGCCAGGCCGGGACAGGGCAGCTCTATGAGCAGTTCTTC. It specifies CASSQAGTGQLYEQFF.

The chain links TRBV7-2 to TRBJ1-4; unclear D gene. Per germline, CDR1 SGHTA and CDR2 FQGNSA. V gave up 5 bases and J gave up 10 bases, with 14 bases separating them. The CDR3 is 13 amino acids. The CDR3 is CASSPQTGGKLFF. CDR3 coding DNA: TGTGCCAGCAGCCCACAGACGGGCGGAAAACTGTTTTTT.

This clonotype turned up a few times. This chain links TRBV5-1 with TRBJ1-1; TRBD1 might be the D (6 bases). Trimming left V 4 bases short and J 5 bases short, with 12 bases between. The CDR3 runs to 13 residues. Germline CDR1 reads SGHRS; CDR2 reads YFSETQ. In nucleotides, the CDR3 is TGCGCCAGCAGCATGGACAGTCTGACTGAAGCTTTCTTT. Translating it yields CASSMDSLTEAFF.

This clonotype appeared many times. This rearrangement joins TRBV20-1 to TRBJ2-1; possible D gene TRBD2, 6 bases. Trimming left V 0 bases short and J 6 bases short, with 24 bases between. Looked up from germline, CDR1 is DFQATT and CDR2 is SNEGSKA (reference sequence). CDR3 length equals 18 residues. The CDR3 nucleotides read TGCAGTGCTAGAGATTGGGCGGGATCGGGCCGCAAGACCAATGAGCAGTTCTTC. Translation gives CSARDWAGSGRKTNEQFF.

In this sample, this clonotype turned up many times. The CDR3: CSVEGTPASGSTDTQYF. CDR3 in DNA: TGCAGCGTTGAAGGAACCCCTGCTAGCGGGAGCACAGATACGCAGTATTTT. The rearrangement uses TRBV29-1 and TRBJ2-3; 8 nucleotides line up with TRBD2. The CDR3 contains 17 residues. The J segment lost 0 bases and the V segment lost 1 base, leaving 9 bases of the junction unmatched. CDR1 SQVTM and CDR2 ANQGSEA come from the germline V gene.

The chain links TRBV12-5 to TRBJ2-3; D perhaps matches TRBD1 (6 bases). With 5 bases removed from V and 0 bases from J, the gap between germline ends came to 15 bases. This CDR3 comprises 16 residues. Germline CDR1 reads LGHNT; CDR2 reads FRNRAP. DNA for the CDR3: TGTGCTAGTGGTGGAAACAGGGAATCTAGCACAGATACGCAGTATTTT. This gives the protein CASGGNRESSTDTQYF.

In this sample, this clonotype turned up many times. This sequence joins TRBV6-6 and TRBJ2-3, with TRBD1 matching 10 bases. Germline lookup yields CDR1 MNHNY and CDR2 SVGAGI (reference sequence). The ends lost 7 bases at V and 8 bases at J; junction bases unmatched: 12. The CDR3 covers 15 residues. In nucleotides, the CDR3 is TGTGCCAGCACCCCACCGGGACAGGGGACGGGTACGCAGTATTTT. Residues: CASTPPGQGTGTQYF.

This clonotype has ten or more counts. The chain carries TRBV7-2 and TRBJ2-3; maybe TRBD1 (5 bases). The germline V and J ends were trimmed by 1 base and 2 bases, with 10 bases remaining between them. Germline loops: CDR1 SGHTA, CDR2 FQGNSA. This CDR3 region has 15 residues. This CDR3 is CASSLDRTPTDTQYF. The DNA for the CDR3 is TGTGCCAGCAGCTTAGACAGGACCCCCACAGATACGCAGTATTTT.

This clonotype was picked up many times. The genes are TRBV6-1 and TRBJ2-7, with TRBD1 matching 11 bases. The length of the CDR3 is 15 residues. CDR1 MNHNS and CDR2 SASEGT come from the germline V gene. V lost 1 base to trimming and J lost 6 bases; unmatched junction nucleotides: 5. The CDR3 DNA sequence: TGTGCCAGCAGTGAAGGGACAGGGGGCCGGGGCGAGCAGTACTTC. This gives the protein CASSEGTGGRGEQYF.

The table lists this clonotype with a few counts. V and J are TRBV6-5 and TRBJ1-5; D is undetermined. Germline V lookup: CDR1 MNHEY, CDR2 SVGAGI. Trimming removed 7 bases from V and 7 bases from J, with 8 bases in between. The CDR3 has 11 residues. Written as DNA, the CDR3 is TGTGCCAGCACGTACCGCCAGCCCCAGCATTTT. This gives the protein CASTYRQPQHF.

This clonotype was seen a few times. The V call is TRBV20-1, the J call TRBJ2-3; TRBD1 aligns across 9 bases. This CDR3 is built from 14 residues. The ends lost 4 bases at V and 5 bases at J; junction bases unmatched: 7. Germline V gene lookup returns CDR1 DFQATT and CDR2 SNEGSKA (reference sequence). CDR3 sequence reads: CSANGQGRKDTQYF. The CDR3 DNA follows: TGCAGTGCTAATGGACAGGGGCGGAAAGATACGCAGTATTTT.